This entry lists 20 T cell receptor beta chains sequenced from one sample in a study of blood T cell repertoires in COVID-19. Sequencing was performed with immunoSEQ multiplex PCR; in TCRdb, only in-frame clones are kept and a portion is missing. The data contain around 150,000 clones, about 87% of them singletons. Sequenced input: peripheral blood. Receptor source: a man aged 45-65 years with active COVID-19.

V and J are TRBV19 and TRBJ1-2, with TRBD1 identical over 8 bases. Looked up from germline, CDR1 is LNHDA and CDR2 is SQIVND (reference sequence). Unmatched junction bases numbered 8, after V lost 6 bases and J lost 2 bases. The CDR3 extends over 15 amino acids. CDR3 DNA sequence: TGTGCCAGTAGCCCCCGACAGGGGACGAACTATGGCTACACCTTC. Translated, it gives CASSPRQGTNYGYTF.

The genes are TRBV4-1 and TRBJ2-5; possibly TRBD2 for D (6 bases). This CDR3 contains 15 residues. Looked up from germline, CDR1 is MGHRA and CDR2 is YSYEKL. Trimming shortened V by 1 base and J by 5 bases, and 14 bases separated the two germline ends. CDR3: CASSQVLRLAETQYF. DNA of the CDR3: TGCGCCAGCAGCCAAGTGCTTCGGCTAGCGGAGACCCAGTACTTC.

The chain employs TRBV6-5 and TRBJ2-5; D is possibly TRBD2 (6 bases). Germline V gene lookup returns CDR1 MNHEY and CDR2 SVGAGI. There are 15 residues in the CDR3. V was cut by 2 bases and J by 1 base, with 11 bases left in between. CDR3 nucleotide sequence: TGTGCCAGCAGTTACAATGCGGGGCGCCAAGAGACCCAGTACTTC. It specifies CASSYNAGRQETQYF.

Comment on this clone: One end of the junction fails to match germline, which may point to a read error. The rearrangement links TRBV5-6 to TRBJ2-7, with D maybe TRBD2 (6 bases). The CDR3 extends over 13 amino acids. In germline, CDR1 is SGHDT, CDR2 YYEEEE. CDR3 loop: CASSRPQGGVGEF. DNA of the CDR3: TGTGCCAGCAGTCGTCCGCAGGGAGGAGTTGGTGAATTC.

This chain connects TRBV25-1 to TRBJ2-7; weak D call: TRBD1 (7 bases). Per the germline V gene, CDR1 is MGHDK and CDR2 is SYGVNS. V lost 4 bases, J lost 5 bases, and 18 bases lay in between. The CDR3 is made up of 15 amino acids. The CDR3 region is CASSAGGGGFDEQYF. The CDR3 DNA is TGTGCCAGCAGTGCAGGAGGAGGGGGCTTTGACGAGCAGTACTTC.

The chain has TRBV5-5 and TRBJ1-1; 8 bases fit TRBD1. Germline assignment: CDR1 SGHKS and CDR2 YYEKEE (reference sequence). With 0 bases clipped from V and 2 bases from J, the junction kept 9 bases outside the gene matches. The CDR3 covers 17 residues. The CDR3 sequence is CASSLARGPQGNTEAFF. In DNA form, the CDR3 reads TGTGCCAGCAGCTTGGCCAGGGGGCCGCAGGGAAACACTGAAGCTTTCTTT.

V and J are TRBV27 and TRBJ2-1; 9 bases match TRBD2. The CDR3 sequence is 16 residues long. The germline CDR1 and CDR2 sequences are MNHEY and SMNVEV (reference sequence). Unmatched junction bases numbered 9, after V lost 4 bases and J lost 5 bases. The CDR3 region is CASSSRGTSFNNEQFF. The CDR3 DNA is TGTGCCAGCAGTTCACGCGGGACTAGCTTCAACAATGAGCAGTTCTTC.

Comment on this clone: Germline is not matched at one junction end, which may reflect a read error. This chain uses TRBV27 with TRBJ1-2; TRBD1 aligns across 7 bases. Germline V gene sequence: CDR1 MNHEY, CDR2 SMNVEV (reference sequence). CDR3 size: 14 residues. The CDR3 DNA sequence: TGTGCCAGCAGTATATCGACAGGGAACTATGGCTACACCTTC. Translating gives CASSISTGNYGYTF.

This chain connects TRBV7-2 to TRBJ2-3; the match to TRBD2 covers 8 bases. Per the germline V gene, CDR1 is SGHTA and CDR2 is FQGNSA. The junction had 11 bases not matched to a gene; V was cut back by 1 base and J by 5 bases. The CDR3 has 17 amino acids. The chain's CDR3 is CASSLDQRGPAEDTQYF. The CDR3 DNA sequence: TGTGCCAGCAGCTTAGACCAGCGGGGGCCAGCGGAAGATACGCAGTATTTT.

The chain combines TRBV2 with TRBJ2-1; TRBD1 might be the D (6 bases). The CDR3 loop spans 10 amino acids. With 8 bases removed from V and 12 bases from J, the gap between germline ends came to 11 bases. Per germline, CDR1 SNHLY and CDR2 FYNNEI. In nucleotides, the CDR3 is TGTGCCAGCCGGGACATTCGGCAGTTCTTC. Its translation: CASRDIRQFF.

The chain recombines TRBV5-1 with TRBJ1-2; D perhaps matches TRBD1 (5 bases). There are 14 residues in the CDR3. Looked up from germline, CDR1 is SGHRS and CDR2 is YFSETQ. The V end was cut by 0 bases, the J end by 4 bases, with 10 bases between. CDR3 nucleotides: TGCGCCAGCAGCTTGGAAGGGGTAGGCTATGGCTACACCTTC. This encodes CASSLEGVGYGYTF.

The chain recombines TRBV2 with TRBJ1-2, with D perhaps matching TRBD1 (6 bases). The CDR3 sequence is 13 residues long. Trimming took 4 bases from V and 6 from J, leaving 12 bases between them. From germline, CDR1 is SNHLY and CDR2 FYNNEI. Here the CDR3 reads CASSGRAGDGYTF. For the CDR3, the DNA is TGTGCCAGCAGTGGGAGAGCAGGGGATGGCTACACCTTC.

The chain combines TRBV29-1 with TRBJ1-2; 9 nucleotides match TRBD1. Germline V gene lookup returns CDR1 SQVTM and CDR2 ANQGSEA. The CDR3 runs 11 residues. V shed 6 bases and J 8 bases; nucleotides not matched to a gene: 4. CDR3 region: CSVDRGYGYTF. The CDR3, as DNA: TGCAGCGTGGACAGGGGATACGGCTACACCTTC.

This clone was counted once. The rearrangement uses TRBV4-3 and TRBJ2-2; D is perhaps TRBD2 (6 bases). This CDR3 has 14 amino acids. Trimming pared 1 base from V and 6 bases from J, leaving 9 bases between. Germline CDR1 and CDR2: LGHNA and YSLEER. The CDR3 region has the DNA TGCGCCAGCAGCCAAGCTGGAGGGTCCGGGGAGCTGTTTTTT. Its translation is CASSQAGGSGELFF.

The chain links TRBV5-1 to TRBJ2-3; 9 bases fit TRBD2. This CDR3 comprises 17 residues. Trimming cost V 0 bases and J 1 base; bases outside gene matches: 6. Germline values: CDR1 SGHRS, CDR2 YFSETQ. In DNA form, the CDR3 reads TGCGCCAGCAGCTTGGGGGCTAGCGGGGACCGCACAGATACGCAGTATTTT. This sequence encodes CASSLGASGDRTDTQYF.

The chain links TRBV6-2 or TRBV6-3 to TRBJ2-7; D is unresolved. The V gene's germline CDR1 is MNHEY and CDR2 SVGEGT. The V end lost 2 bases, the J end lost 1 base, and 3 bases lay between the germline ends. The CDR3 extends over 12 amino acids. As DNA, the CDR3 is TGTGCCAGCAGTTACACATCCTACGAGCAGTACTTC. Translated, it gives CASSYTSYEQYF.

This clone was counted a single time. This rearrangement joins TRBV4-1 to TRBJ1-1, with D possibly TRBD1 on 5 matching bases. The CDR3 totals 16 residues. CDR1 and CDR2 (germline): MGHRA, YSYEKL. Trimming took 4 bases from V and 4 from J, leaving 19 bases between them. In DNA, the CDR3 is TGCGCCAGCAGCCCCCTGAGGCTAGGGGCCGGCACTGAAGCTTTCTTT. It encodes CASSPLRLGAGTEAFF.

The chain combines TRBV6-2 or TRBV6-3 with TRBJ2-5, with TRBD2 matching over 7 bases. V gave up 6 bases and J gave up 1 base; unmatched junction bases: 11. Germline-derived CDR1 and CDR2 are MNHEY and SVGEGT. This CDR3 is 16 amino acids long. The CDR3 loop is CASSPGLTSFQETQYF. The CDR3 DNA follows: TGTGCCAGCAGCCCTGGGCTGACTAGCTTCCAAGAGACCCAGTACTTC.

The genes are TRBV18 and TRBJ1-3; 8 nucleotides line up with TRBD1. In germline, CDR1 is KGHSH, CDR2 LQKENI. This CDR3 region has 16 residues. V was clipped by 6 bases and J by 4 bases; unmatched bases: 11. This CDR3 reads CASSPKTGEAGNTIYF. CDR3 nucleotides: TGTGCCAGCTCCCCGAAGACAGGGGAGGCCGGAAACACCATATATTTT.

The gene calls are TRBV30 and TRBJ2-1; 10 bases line up with TRBD1. Trimming cost V 3 bases and J 5 bases; bases outside gene matches: 4. Germline V gene sequence: CDR1 GTSNPN, CDR2 SVGIG (reference sequence). The CDR3 is made up of 14 amino acids. As DNA, the CDR3 is TGTGCCTGGAGCCCCGGGACAGGGGACAATGAGCAGTTCTTC. It translates to CAWSPGTGDNEQFF.